This entry features one T cell receptor (beta chain) sequence. Its antigen is unknown. This entry belongs to a study of cytomegalovirus exposure and HLA in healthy donors. General study findings and limits: TCR clusters originating in the first cohort tended to co-occur in the 120 validation repertoires, according to a later analysis.

Trimming removed 2 bases from V and 0 bases from J, with 4 bases in between. The germline gives CDR1 GTSNPN, CDR2 SVGIG (reference sequence). This CDR3 contains 12 residues. Repertoires were generated with immunoSEQ multiplex PCR, while TCRdb's copy carries only in-frame clones and drops some. The sample holds roughly 260,000 clones, around 89% seen once. This rearrangement joins TRBV30 to TRBJ1-1; D is ambiguous. The TCR was taken from a young woman in good health and CMV-seronegative. Material: PBMCs. CDR3 in DNA: TGTGCCTGGAGTCCCTTGAACACTGAAGCTTTCTTT. This sequence encodes CAWSPLNTEAFF.